This TCR beta chain appears in the sequencing data of a study of OX40 agonist ivuxolimab in advanced cancers. Study at large: A partial response was reached by three patients: one with hepatocellular carcinoma and two with cutaneous melanoma. Study-wide findings and caveats: In general, CD8+ T cells held more expanded clones than CD4+ did, on average. There were also nonresponders showing low normalized T-cell clonal expansion. In the 0.1 to 3.0 mg/kg range, CD4+ and CD8+ blood T cells had expanded clonally by week 6.

The germline gives CDR1 SGHTA, CDR2 FQGNSA. Trimming left V 3 bases short and J 7 bases short, with 10 bases between. The CDR3 has 13 amino acids. Of note for this clone: Its matching antigen is unknown.

The assay was immunoSEQ multiplex PCR, and TCRdb's table has in-frame clones only and misses some. Of approximately 66,000 clones in the sample, 70% to 90% are singletons; the top ten hold about 0.75%. Sequences were derived from CD4+ or CD8+ T cells sorted from blood, sampled in a trial of the OX40 agonist ivuxolimab. This receptor was identified in an adult with an advanced solid tumor such as melanoma, head and neck, liver or kidney cancer. This chain links TRBV7-2 with TRBJ1-5; no clear D. CDR3 sequence: CASSLGGPQPQHF. The DNA for the CDR3 is TGTGCCAGCAGCTTGGGTGGGCCCCAGCCCCAGCATTTT. Together with reference TRBV7-2 and TRBJ1-5, the CDR3 gives the full variable domain: GAGVSQSPSNKVTEKGKDVELRCDPISGHTALYWYRQSLGQGLEFLIYFQGNSAPDKSGLPSDRFSAERTGGSVSTLTIQRTQQEDSAVYLCASSLGGPQPQHFGDGTRLSIL.